This is a list of T cell receptor beta chains from one sample in a study of cytomegalovirus exposure and HLA in healthy donors. Assay: immunoSEQ multiplex PCR; the TCRdb copy retains only in-frame clones and omits some. The sample shows about 270,000 clones, 86% of them seen only once. The sample consisted of PBMCs. These receptor sequences come from a man between 40 and 49 years old in good health and CMV-seropositive. Both conserved end residues are part of each CDR3. A D gene is named only where the DNA matches it firmly. Rows give clone size only sometimes, using once, few, many, or a class for an expanded clone.

TRBV6-1,NA,TRBD1,TRBJ2-7,TGTGCCAGCAGTTCTGACAGGGGAGGCCCCTACGAGCAGTACTTC,CASSSDRGGPYEQYF
TRBV18,NA,NA,TRBJ2-7,TGTGCCAGCTCACCATATTACAGGGAAAACGAGCAGTACTTC,CASSPYYRENEQYF
TRBV28,NA,TRBD2,TRBJ2-7,TGTGCCAGCAGTTTCACGGGAGGATCCTACGAGCAGTACTTC,CASSFTGGSYEQYF
TRBV5-1,NA,NA,TRBJ2-7,TGCGCCAGCAGACAGGGCTACGAGCAGTACTTC,CASRQGYEQYF
TRBV4-3,NA,NA,TRBJ1-2,TGCGCCAGCAGCCAAGTTCCATCGGGGAGGGATGGCTACACCTTC,CASSQVPSGRDGYTF
TRBV28,NA,NA,TRBJ1-1,TGTGCCAGCAGTTTAGGTATTGTGGCAGCTGAAGCTTTCTTT,CASSLGIVAAEAFF
TRBV19,NA,TRBD1,TRBJ2-7,TGTGCCACGGGACAGGCGGCCTACGAGCAGTACTTC,CATGQAAYEQYF
TRBV25-1,NA,NA,TRBJ2-7,TGTGCCAGCAGTGAGGGGGCCGAGCAGTACTTC,CASSEGAEQYF
TRBV6-1,NA,NA,TRBJ1-5,TGTGCCAGCAGTGCGGGAAAGAACTGGAATCAGCCCCAGCATTTT,CASSAGKNWNQPQHF
TRBV7-3,NA,NA,TRBJ1-1,TGTGCCAGCAGCTTATCGGGGGGCGCGATCTCTGAAGCTTTCTTT,CASSLSGGAISEAFF
TRBV5-4,NA,NA,TRBJ2-1,TGTGCCAGCAGCGGGCCCAGCTCCTACAATGAGCAGTTCTTC,CASSGPSSYNEQFF
TRBV5-1,NA,NA,TRBJ1-6,TGCGCCAGCAGCTCCGGGATTACTCCTGGCATGGATTCACCCCTCCACTTT,CASSSGITPGMDSPLHF
TRBV27,NA,NA,TRBJ1-5,TGTGCCAGCAGTTTATCGTCTGGCAATCAGCCCCAGCATTTT,CASSLSSGNQPQHF
TRBV20-1,NA,NA,TRBJ2-1,TGCAGTGTGGGCCCCAACAATGAGCAGTTCTTC,CSVGPNNEQFF
TRBV5-1,NA,TRBD2,TRBJ2-1,TGCGCCAGCAGCTTCAGCGGGAGAGGGTTTGTCAATGAGCAGTTCTTC,CASSFSGRGFVNEQFF
TRBV29-1,NA,TRBD2,TRBJ2-1,TGCAGCGTTGCCGGACTAGTCCATGAGCAGTTCTTC,CSVAGLVHEQFF
TRBV2,NA,NA,TRBJ2-2,TGTGCCAGCAGGGGGGGAGTAGGACCTGCCGGGGAGCTGTTTTTT,CASRGGVGPAGELFF
TRBV5-6,NA,NA,TRBJ2-5,TGTGCCAGCAGCTATAAAGAGACCCAGTACTTC,CASSYKETQYF
TRBV27,NA,NA,TRBJ2-1,TGTGCCAGCAGTTTTGGAGCATTACCGAATGAGCAGTTCTTC,CASSFGALPNEQFF
TRBV28,NA,NA,TRBJ2-6,TGTGCCAGCAGTCTCGCAGGGTCTGGGGCCAACGTCCTGACTTTC,CASSLAGSGANVLTF
TRBV7-9,NA,NA,TRBJ1-5,TGTGCCAGCAGCTTCTCCGGCACAGAGTATAGCAATCAGCCCCAGCATTTT,CASSFSGTEYSNQPQHF
TRBV12-1,NA,NA,TRBJ2-1,TGTGCCAGCAGCTTTAGTCTAGCGCCCACCTACAATGAGCAGTTCTTC,CASSFSLAPTYNEQFF
TRBV6-5,NA,NA,TRBJ2-7,TGTGCCAGCAGTTACCGAGGCAGGGTCTACGAGCAGTACTTC,CASSYRGRVYEQYF
TRBV28,once,TRBD1,TRBJ1-3,TGTGCCAGCAGGTTAACTCTAGGGGGCCCCACCATATATTTT,CASRLTLGGPTIYF
TRBV5-1,NA,TRBD1,TRBJ2-2,TGCGCCAGTGAGCCGGGACAGGGAATACGGGGCACCGGGGAGCTGTTTTTT,CASEPGQGIRGTGELFF
TRBV19,NA,TRBD1,TRBJ2-2,TGTGCCAGTAGGCCTGACAGGGAGAACACCGGGGAGCTGTTTTTT,CASRPDRENTGELFF
TRBV7-8,NA,NA,TRBJ2-7,TGTGCCAGCAGATGGGGGGCGGGAGAGAGCGACGAGCAGTACTTC,CASRWGAGESDEQYF
TRBV6-4,NA,NA,TRBJ2-3,TGTGCCAGCAGTGAGCAGGTAGGAGATACGCAGTATTTT,CASSEQVGDTQYF
TRBV15,NA,TRBD2,TRBJ2-1,TGTGCCACTGGAACCGGACTATCAGCGGGATGGCAGTTCTTC,CATGTGLSAGWQFF
TRBV6-5,NA,TRBD2,TRBJ2-7,TGTGCCAGCAGCCCGGGAGGATTCTACGAGCAGTACTTC,CASSPGGFYEQYF
TRBV12-2,few,NA,TRBJ2-7,TGTGCAAGTCGCCCGGGGGGCTACGAGCAGTACTTC,CASRPGGYEQYF
TRBV4-1,few,NA,TRBJ1-1,TGCGCCAGCAGCCCGCAGGGGAGGGTGTACACTGAAGCTTTCTTT,CASSPQGRVYTEAFF
TRBV7-8,NA,NA,TRBJ1-1,TGTGCCAGCAGCTTACGGGCAGGGCAAGCTTTCTTT,CASSLRAGQAFF
TRBV7-6,NA,TRBD1,TRBJ2-7,TGTGCCAGCAGCTTAGCGGACAGGGGCTACGAGCAGTACTTC,CASSLADRGYEQYF
TRBV7-3,NA,NA,TRBJ2-7,TGTGCCAGCAGCTTATCCCCCGGTGTGAGCTCCTACGAGCAGTACTTC,CASSLSPGVSSYEQYF
TRBV5-4,NA,NA,TRBJ2-5,TGTGCCAGCAGCTTGGCGCAAGAGACCCAGTACTTC,CASSLAQETQYF
TRBV7-9,NA,TRBD1,TRBJ2-2,TGTGCCAGCACCCGGAGGGGGACAGGAAGGAGCACCGGGGAGCTGTTTTTT,CASTRRGTGRSTGELFF
TRBV14,once,TRBD1,TRBJ1-2,TGTGCCAGCAGCCGAGCCGGGACAGGGACCTATGGCTACACCTTC,CASSRAGTGTYGYTF
TRBV7-9,NA,TRBD1,TRBJ1-1,TGTTCCAGCAGCGTTGGGACAGGGGGCGTGTACACTGAAGCTTTCTTT,CSSSVGTGGVYTEAFF
TRBV7-9,once,TRBD1,TRBJ2-7,TGTGCCAGCAGTCCCGGGACAGGGACCTACGAGCAGTACTTC,CASSPGTGTYEQYF
TRBV28,many,NA,TRBJ2-1,TGTGCCAGCAGTTCAGGGTATGAGCAGTTCTTC,CASSSGYEQFF
TRBV19,NA,TRBD1,TRBJ1-5,TGTGCCAGTAGTATTAGCGGACAGGGGCTTCAGCCCCAGCATTTT,CASSISGQGLQPQHF